This T cell receptor beta chain was retrieved from a study of T cell responses to AZD1222 COVID-19 vaccine. The V gene's germline CDR1 is SGHTA and CDR2 FQGNSA. The length of the CDR3 is 15 residues. V lost 0 bases, J lost 12 bases, and 18 bases lay in between. Regarding the study as a whole: All repertoire sampling was performed exclusively after the peak T cell response. An increase in Spike-specific TCR breadth and depth was observed after two AZD1222 doses. Epitopes outside B.1.351 and B.1.1.7 mutated regions reportedly drew nearly half of spike TCRs. Seropositive at baseline were only six or seven AZD1222 recipients.

TCRdb's table, derived via immunoSEQ multiplex PCR, lists solely in-frame clones and lacks some. The table shows about 170,000 clones, with 75% to 95% occurring only once. In regard to this clone: The antigen is undetermined.

The starting material was peripheral blood, obtained on day 0 of AZD1222 vaccination. J is TRBJ2-1 and V is TRBV7-2; D is perhaps TRBD1 or TRBD2 (6 bases each). The sequence was collected from an adult in good health. The CDR3 DNA sequence: TGTGCCAGCAGCTTAGCGGGGACGGGGGCTGGGGCGCAGTTCTTC. This gives the protein CASSLAGTGAGAQFF.